The 17 T cell receptor beta chains below were found in one sample sequenced in a study of cytomegalovirus exposure and HLA in healthy donors. In the PCR, 60 Vbeta and 13 Jbeta primers were used. The repertoire was sequenced with immunoSEQ multiplex PCR; TCRdb's copy has only in-frame clones and lacks some. The table shows about 150,000 clones, with 9.7% occurring only once. Sequenced input: PBMCs. All receptors come from a middle-aged man in good health and CMV-seronegative.

The sample holds a few counts of this clone. The rearrangement joins TRBV30 to TRBJ1-1; the D is unclear. The CDR3 has 12 amino acids. Germline CDR1 reads GTSNPN; CDR2 reads SVGIG (reference sequence). The ends were cut back, 0 bases at V and 7 bases at J, with 9 bases in the middle. CDR3 in amino acids: CAWSVATSEAFF. CDR3 DNA: TGTGCCTGGAGTGTAGCCACGAGTGAAGCTTTCTTT.

This clone turned up a few times. V is TRBV7-2 and J is TRBJ1-1; D unresolved. The germline CDR1 and CDR2 sequences are SGHTA and FQGNSA. Trimming shortened V by 1 base and J by 8 bases, and 14 bases separated the two germline ends. This CDR3 is built from 14 residues. CDR3 in amino acids: CASSLDKGRGEAFF. The CDR3 DNA follows: TGTGCCAGCAGCTTAGATAAAGGCCGGGGAGAAGCTTTCTTT.

This clone was observed at least ten times. This chain links TRBV30 with TRBJ2-7; D unclear. CDR1 is GTSNPN and CDR2 is SVGIG in the germline V gene (reference sequence). The CDR3 consists of 13 residues. With 0 bases removed from V and 2 bases from J, the gap between germline ends came to 8 bases. In nucleotides, the CDR3 is TGTGCCTGGAGTGTACAGAAGGCCTACGAGCAGTACTTC. It translates to CAWSVQKAYEQYF.

The J gene is TRBJ2-3, the V gene TRBV18, with 9 bases fitting TRBD2. J lost 1 base, V lost 5 bases, and 4 bases had no gene match. The CDR3 has 15 residues. The germline V gene has CDR1 KGHSH and CDR2 LQKENI. CDR3 residues: CASSAGGLGTDTQYF. The CDR3 region has the DNA TGTGCCAGCTCAGCGGGGGGGCTAGGCACAGATACGCAGTATTTT.

As DNA, the CDR3 is TGTGCCAGCAGCGAAGCGGGGGGGCAGTTAGAGACCCAGTACTTC. Amino acid sequence: CASSEAGGQLETQYF. V and J are TRBV6-4 and TRBJ2-5; the match to TRBD2 covers 10 bases. The V and J ends lost 6 bases and 4 bases, in that order; junction bases with no gene match: 8. The germline V gene has CDR1 MRHNA and CDR2 SNTAGT. The CDR3 consists of 15 residues.

The J gene is TRBJ1-4, the V gene TRBV5-1; 12 positions agree with TRBD1. Germline CDR1 and CDR2: SGHRS and YFSETQ. The V and J ends lost 4 bases and 5 bases, in that order; junction bases with no gene match: 9. The CDR3 has 17 residues. The CDR3 here is CASSRGTGGRGNEKLFF. CDR3 in DNA: TGCGCCAGCAGCCGGGGGACAGGGGGCAGGGGAAATGAAAAACTGTTTTTT.

The V and J genes are TRBV6-5 and TRBJ1-2, with 9 positions matching TRBD1. Germline trimming cut 5 bases from V and 5 bases from J; bases unmatched to any gene: 9. CDR3 length: 15 amino acids. The V gene's germline CDR1 is MNHEY and CDR2 SVGAGI. CDR3 region: CASSRGGQGRYGYTF. The CDR3 DNA is TGTGCCAGCAGTCGTGGCGGACAGGGGAGGTATGGCTACACCTTC.

The chain joins TRBV19 to TRBJ2-1; tentatively, D is TRBD2 (6 bases). This CDR3 is built from 14 residues. Trimming stripped 7 bases from V and 5 bases from J, with 15 bases between. In germline, CDR1 is LNHDA, CDR2 SQIVND (reference sequence). The chain's CDR3 is CASTSVFQNNEQFF. CDR3 bases: TGTGCCAGTACTAGCGTATTTCAAAACAATGAGCAGTTCTTC.

V and J are TRBV29-1 and TRBJ1-4; D unresolved. This CDR3 has 14 residues. Trimming stripped 4 bases from V and 4 bases from J, with 13 bases between. Germline lookup yields CDR1 SQVTM and CDR2 ANQGSEA. The CDR3 region is CSVGGSDLNEKLFF. CDR3 DNA sequence: TGCAGCGTTGGAGGTTCGGATCTTAATGAAAAACTGTTTTTT.

This clone was recorded a few times. The genes are TRBV18 and TRBJ2-3; 11 bases map to TRBD1. V gave up 3 bases and J gave up 3 bases; unmatched junction bases: 5. The CDR3 has 16 residues. Per germline, CDR1 KGHSH and CDR2 LQKENI. The CDR3 sequence is CASSPGTGGWTDTQYF. In DNA, the CDR3 is TGTGCCAGCTCACCGGGGACAGGGGGTTGGACAGATACGCAGTATTTT.

The J gene is TRBJ2-1, the V gene TRBV9; maybe TRBD2 (6 bases). Deletions cut 2 bases from V and 4 bases from J, with 13 bases between. The CDR3 has 15 residues. Germline assignment: CDR1 SGDLS and CDR2 YYNGEE. The CDR3 is CASSVLGGIYNEQFF. In DNA, the CDR3 is TGTGCCAGCAGCGTTCTCGGGGGTATTTACAATGAGCAGTTCTTC.

This clone was detected a few times. This chain links TRBV19 with TRBJ2-5; tentative D call: TRBD1 (5 bases). Germline CDR1 is LNHDA and CDR2 is SQIVND (reference sequence). Trimming cost V 0 bases and J 5 bases, with 13 bases left between them. This CDR3 has 15 amino acids. The CDR3 region has the DNA TGTGCCAGTAGTATAGAGGGAACAGGATCCGAGACCCAGTACTTC. Its translation: CASSIEGTGSETQYF.

This clone was detected only a few times. The CDR3 sequence: CASSLVTGMNTEAFF. The CDR3 region has the DNA TGTGCCAGCAGCTTAGTGACAGGGATGAACACTGAAGCTTTCTTT. The rearrangement uses TRBV11-2 and TRBJ1-1; 7 bases fit TRBD1. This CDR3 is built from 15 residues. CDR1 and CDR2 from the germline V gene are SGHAT and FQNNGV. V dropped 1 base and J dropped 0; count of bases not matched to a gene: 2.

This clone showed up just a few times. The chain employs TRBV5-4 and TRBJ1-2; TRBD1 might be the D (5 bases). Germline loops: CDR1 SGHNT, CDR2 YYREEE (reference sequence). This CDR3 is built from 14 residues. Trimming pared 1 base from V and 2 bases from J, leaving 9 bases between. CDR3 residues: CASSLPGINYGYTF. In DNA, the CDR3 is TGTGCCAGCAGCTTGCCAGGGATAAACTATGGCTACACCTTC.

In this sample, this clone turned up a few times. V usage is TRBV20-1 and J usage is TRBJ2-3; 7 bases are a match to TRBD2. The V gene end was trimmed by 7 bases and the J gene end by 5 bases; junction bases not matched to a gene: 3. Germline loops: CDR1 DFQATT, CDR2 SNEGSKA (reference sequence). The CDR3 contains 11 residues. The CDR3 protein is CSEERGDTQYF. The CDR3, as DNA: TGCAGTGAAGAGCGGGGAGATACGCAGTATTTT.

This clone was seen more than once but under ten times. The chain carries TRBV5-8 and TRBJ2-7; 9 bases line up with TRBD1. With 0 bases clipped from V and 3 bases from J, the junction kept 4 bases outside the gene matches. The CDR3 length is 15 residues. Germline CDR1 is SGHTS and CDR2 is YDEGEE. CDR3 coding DNA: TGTGCCAGCAGCTTGGTTGGACAGGGGCTCTACGAGCAGTACTTC. Amino acid sequence: CASSLVGQGLYEQYF.

CDR3 loop: CASSLVGRGDHGYTF. The CDR3 bases are TGCGCCAGCAGCTTGGTAGGCAGGGGTGACCATGGCTACACCTTC. The V and J genes are TRBV5-1 and TRBJ1-2; TRBD1 might be the D (6 bases). CDR1 is SGHRS and CDR2 is YFSETQ in the germline V gene. V lost 0 bases and J lost 6, with 15 bases in between. The CDR3 is 15 amino acids.